This passage covers 23 T cell receptor beta chains from one sample sequenced in a study of OX40 agonist ivuxolimab in advanced cancers. Sequencing used immunoSEQ multiplex PCR; TCRdb keeps in-frame clones, though not all of them. The sample carries 70,000 to 95,000 clones, 88% recorded once. Sequenced material: CD4+ or CD8+ T cells sorted from blood, taken in a trial of the OX40 agonist ivuxolimab. Receptors originate from an adult with an advanced solid tumor such as melanoma, head and neck, liver or kidney cancer.

This chain uses TRBV7-9 with TRBJ2-1; 13 positions agree with TRBD2. The CDR3 is 16 residues long. V dropped 1 base and J dropped 6; count of bases not matched to a gene: 3. Per the germline V gene, CDR1 is SEHNR and CDR2 is FQNEAQ (reference sequence). The CDR3 bases are TGTGCCAGCAGCTTAGACCGACTAGCGGGAGGCAATGAGCAGTTCTTC. It yields the protein CASSLDRLAGGNEQFF.

The rearrangement uses TRBV6-5 and TRBJ2-7; D not certain. Germline V lookup: CDR1 MNHEY, CDR2 SVGAGI. V lost 5 bases, J lost 0 bases, and 11 bases lay in between. The CDR3 runs 14 residues. This chain's CDR3 is CASSEFPSSYEQYF. CDR3 DNA sequence: TGTGCCAGCAGTGAGTTTCCTAGCTCCTACGAGCAGTACTTC.

This chain connects TRBV5-1 to TRBJ2-1, with 7 bases fitting TRBD2. Germline CDR1 is SGHRS and CDR2 is YFSETQ. With 3 bases clipped from V and 7 bases from J, the junction kept 7 bases outside the gene matches. The CDR3 loop spans 14 amino acids. CDR3 nucleotide sequence: TGCGCCAGCAGCTCGACTAGCCCTCCAAATGAGCAGTTCTTC. Encoded protein: CASSSTSPPNEQFF.

This chain joins TRBV2 and TRBJ2-1; D is undetermined. CDR1 is SNHLY, CDR2 FYNNEI, per germline. CDR3 length: 13 amino acids. V was clipped by 2 bases and J by 8 bases, with 10 bases between them. The CDR3: CASSEQTNDEQFF. The CDR3 coding sequence is TGTGCCAGCAGTGAACAGACGAACGATGAGCAGTTCTTC.

The gene calls are TRBV28 and TRBJ2-7; the D gene is possibly TRBD1 (6 bases). The V and J ends lost 8 bases and 1 base respectively, with 18 bases between them. The CDR3 totals 15 residues. The V gene's germline CDR1 is MDHEN and CDR2 SYDVKM. The CDR3 loop reads CASHSGAATSYEQYF. The CDR3 DNA reads as TGTGCCAGCCACTCAGGGGCAGCAACATCCTACGAGCAGTACTTC.

This clone has more than one count but fewer than ten. V is TRBV5-1 and J is TRBJ2-1; TRBD2 matches 7 bases. Germline CDR1 SGHRS, CDR2 YFSETQ. Losses at the gene ends were 4 bases for V and 0 bases for J; bases not matched to a gene: 7. This CDR3 is 16 amino acids long. The chain's CDR3 is CASSIQAGSSYNEQFF. CDR3 sequence (DNA): TGCGCCAGCAGCATACAAGCGGGGAGCTCCTACAATGAGCAGTTCTTC.

CDR3 residues: CASSYYNEQFF. In nucleotides, the CDR3 is TGTGCCAGCAGCTATTACAATGAGCAGTTCTTC. The rearrangement joins TRBV7-2 to TRBJ2-1; no clear D. The CDR3 has 11 residues. V lost 4 bases and J lost 4, with 2 bases in between. Germline loops: CDR1 SGHTA, CDR2 FQGNSA.

The genes are TRBV5-1 and TRBJ1-2, with TRBD1 identical over 7 bases. The CDR3 consists of 13 residues. Germline trimming cut 4 bases from V and 3 bases from J; bases unmatched to any gene: 3. Germline-derived CDR1 and CDR2 are SGHRS and YFSETQ. This CDR3 is CASSRQGDYGYTF. The CDR3 DNA follows: TGCGCCAGCAGCCGACAGGGAGACTATGGCTACACCTTC.

The rearrangement uses TRBV6-5 and TRBJ1-1; D is uncertain. The CDR3 loop spans 13 amino acids. V was pared by 7 bases and J by 5 bases, with 14 bases between. Germline V gives CDR1 MNHEY, CDR2 SVGAGI. CDR3 DNA sequence: TGTGCCAGCATTGCCGCTGGAGGGACTGAAGCTTTCTTT. Its translation: CASIAAGGTEAFF.

In its sample, this clone was seen once. This chain connects TRBV6-1 to TRBJ2-7; 11 nucleotides match TRBD2. The CDR3 runs to 14 residues. V lost 7 bases and J lost 4; bases outside the gene matches: 6. Looked up from germline, CDR1 is MNHNS and CDR2 is SASEGT. CDR3 loop: CASIPGLAVYEQYF. In DNA form, the CDR3 reads TGTGCCAGCATTCCGGGACTAGCGGTATACGAGCAGTACTTC.

The V call is TRBV7-9, the J call TRBJ2-7; the match to TRBD1 covers 7 bases. The CDR3 totals 14 residues. Trimming took 6 bases from V and 0 from J; bases not matched to a gene: 5. Germline V lookup: CDR1 SEHNR, CDR2 FQNEAQ (reference sequence). CDR3 nucleotide sequence: TGTGCCAGCAGAGAGGGACAGAGCTCCTACGAGCAGTACTTC. Translation gives CASREGQSSYEQYF.

This chain uses TRBV28 with TRBJ1-5, with D unclear. CDR3 size: 11 residues. Germline CDR1 MDHEN, CDR2 SYDVKM. Between the trimmed V and J ends, which lost 3 bases and 7 bases, there was a span of 4 bases. CDR3 region: CASSFDQPQHF. The CDR3, as DNA: TGTGCCAGCAGTTTCGACCAGCCCCAGCATTTT.

The chain is built from TRBV9 and TRBJ2-1; D gene uncertain. The CDR3 has 15 residues. Germline-derived CDR1 and CDR2 are SGDLS and YYNGEE. V shed 2 bases and J shed 5 bases, with 14 bases lying between them. The CDR3 DNA follows: TGTGCCAGCAGCGTCTCTGGCCCCCTCAACAATGAGCAGTTCTTC. The encoded protein is CASSVSGPLNNEQFF.

The V call is TRBV5-5, the J call TRBJ1-2; 9 bases line up with TRBD1. V lost 4 bases and J lost 5; bases outside the gene matches: 9. CDR1 is SGHKS, CDR2 YYEKEE, per germline (reference sequence). There are 15 residues in the CDR3. The CDR3 sequence: CASSNSQGAEYGYTF. The CDR3 nucleotides read TGTGCCAGCAGCAACTCACAGGGGGCTGAGTATGGCTACACCTTC.

The rearrangement uses TRBV18 and TRBJ2-7; 9 bases align to TRBD1. Looked up from germline, CDR1 is KGHSH and CDR2 is LQKENI. The CDR3 has 15 amino acids. With 2 bases clipped from V and 1 base from J, the junction kept 3 bases outside the gene matches. The DNA for the CDR3 is TGTGCCAGCTCACCAAGTGGACAGGGGTCCTACGAGCAGTACTTC. It codes for CASSPSGQGSYEQYF.

This clone was observed a handful of times. The chain has TRBV19 and TRBJ1-4; D gene uncertain. Trimming removed 3 bases at V and 4 bases at J, with 9 bases between. Germline V gene data show CDR1 as LNHDA and CDR2 as SQIVND (reference sequence). The CDR3 contains 14 residues. The chain's CDR3 is CASSIATGNEKLFF. The CDR3 DNA is TGTGCCAGTAGTATCGCGACGGGTAATGAAAAACTGTTTTTT.

This clone appeared once. CDR3 in DNA: TGTGCCAGCAGTTCCCCCGTCAGATCCAGTGGAGGGCCGAGGAACGAGCAGTACTTC. Translation gives CASSSPVRSSGGPRNEQYF. V gene TRBV28 combines with J gene TRBJ2-5, with a tentative D call TRBD2 (6 bases). The J call is uncertain, as TRBJ2-7 better fits the DNA end. The germline gives CDR1 MDHEN, CDR2 SYDVKM. CDR3 size: 19 residues.

This clone came up a few times. The chain is built from TRBV4-1 and TRBJ1-4, with D possibly being TRBD1 (5 bases). Germline assignment: CDR1 MGHRA and CDR2 YSYEKL. CDR3 length: 15 amino acids. The germline V and J ends were trimmed by 1 base and 0 bases, with 6 bases remaining between them. CDR3 DNA: TGCGCCAGCAGCCAAGGAGGGGCAACTAATGAAAAACTGTTTTTT. Amino acid sequence: CASSQGGATNEKLFF.

V is TRBV15 and J is TRBJ2-3, with D maybe TRBD1 (6 bases). Between the trimmed V and J ends, which lost 0 bases and 6 bases, there was a span of 19 bases. The CDR3 consists of 17 residues. The germline V gene has CDR1 LNHNV and CDR2 YYDKDF (reference sequence). The CDR3 sequence is CATSRDGGGLKTDTQYF. The CDR3 nucleotides read TGTGCCACCAGCAGAGATGGGGGCGGACTGAAGACCGATACGCAGTATTTT.

The CDR3, as DNA: TGTGCCAGCGGACCCGGGACTAGCGGGATGCCTGCCCAGTACTTC. This sequence encodes CASGPGTSGMPAQYF. The chain has TRBV28 and TRBJ2-5; TRBD2 matches 13 bases. The CDR3 length is 15 residues. Per the germline V gene, CDR1 is MDHEN and CDR2 is SYDVKM. J lost 9 bases, V lost 8 bases, and 12 bases had no gene match.

This chain links TRBV7-9 with TRBJ2-5, with TRBD1 as a possible D gene (6 bases). The CDR3 spans 14 residues. CDR1 and CDR2 from the germline V gene are SEHNR and FQNEAQ (reference sequence). The V end lost 2 bases, the J end lost 5 bases, and 12 bases lay between the germline ends. The CDR3 spells CASSLTTGWETQYF. The CDR3 region has the DNA TGTGCCAGCAGCTTAACGACAGGCTGGGAGACCCAGTACTTC. Full variable domain (missing parts from reference TRBV7-9 and TRBJ2-5): DTGVSQNPRHKITKRGQNVTFRCDPISEHNRLYWYRQTLGQGPEFLTYFQNEAQLEKSRLLSDRFSAERPKGSFSTLEIQRTEQGDSAMYLCASSLTTGWETQYFGPGTRLLVL.

This sequence joins TRBV12-5 and TRBJ1-3; weak D call: TRBD1 (6 bases). The CDR3 has 17 amino acids. The germline V gene encodes CDR1 LGHNT and CDR2 FRNRAP. The V and J ends lost 1 base and 0 bases respectively, with 13 bases between them. The CDR3 loop reads CASGLAWDTSSGNTIYF. The DNA for the CDR3 is TGTGCTAGTGGTTTGGCCTGGGACACCTCCTCTGGAAACACCATATATTTT.

The chain has TRBV5-4 and TRBJ2-5; D possibly corresponds to TRBD1 (5 bases). V gave up 4 bases and J gave up 2 bases, with 15 bases separating them. The CDR3 consists of 15 residues. From germline, CDR1 is SGHNT and CDR2 YYREEE (reference sequence). CDR3 loop: CASSNPQGRQETQYF. DNA for the CDR3: TGTGCCAGCAGCAATCCTCAGGGTAGGCAAGAGACCCAGTACTTC.